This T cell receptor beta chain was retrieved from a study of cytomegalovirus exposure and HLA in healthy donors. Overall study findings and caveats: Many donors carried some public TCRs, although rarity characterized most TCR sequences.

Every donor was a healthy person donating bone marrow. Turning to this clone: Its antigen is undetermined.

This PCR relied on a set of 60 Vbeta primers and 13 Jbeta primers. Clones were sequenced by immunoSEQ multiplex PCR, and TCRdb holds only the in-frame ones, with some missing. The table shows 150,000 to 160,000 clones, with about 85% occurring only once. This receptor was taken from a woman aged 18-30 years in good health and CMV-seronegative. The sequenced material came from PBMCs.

The CDR3 sequence is CASSPLRQGPFLYNEQFF. CDR3 DNA: TGTGCCAGCAGTCCCCTTCGACAGGGTCCTTTCCTTTACAATGAGCAGTTCTTC. The chain links TRBV27 to TRBJ2-1, with TRBD1 matching over 7 bases. There are 18 residues in the CDR3. CDR1 is MNHEY, CDR2 SMNVEV, per germline (reference sequence). The junction had 17 bases not matched to a gene; V was cut back by 5 bases and J by 4 bases.